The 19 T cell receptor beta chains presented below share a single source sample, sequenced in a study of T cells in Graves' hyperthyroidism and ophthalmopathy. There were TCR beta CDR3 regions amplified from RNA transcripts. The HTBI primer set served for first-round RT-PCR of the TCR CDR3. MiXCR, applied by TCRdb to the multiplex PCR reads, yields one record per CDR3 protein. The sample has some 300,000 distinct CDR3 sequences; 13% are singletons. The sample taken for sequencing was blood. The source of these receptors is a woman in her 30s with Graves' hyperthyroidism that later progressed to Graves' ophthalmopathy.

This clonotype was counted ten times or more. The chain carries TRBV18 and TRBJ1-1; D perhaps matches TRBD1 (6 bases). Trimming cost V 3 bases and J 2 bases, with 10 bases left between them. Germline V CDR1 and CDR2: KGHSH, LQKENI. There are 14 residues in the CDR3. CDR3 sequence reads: CASSPSGVNTEAFF. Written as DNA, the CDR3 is TGTGCCAGCTCACCTTCAGGGGTTAACACTGAAGCTTTCTTT.

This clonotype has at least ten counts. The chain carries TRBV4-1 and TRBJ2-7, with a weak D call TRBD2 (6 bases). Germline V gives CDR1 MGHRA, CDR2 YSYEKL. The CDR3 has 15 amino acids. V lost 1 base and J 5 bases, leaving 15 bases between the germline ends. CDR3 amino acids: CASSQVGGTGNEQYF. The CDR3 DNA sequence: TGCGCCAGCAGCCAAGTCGGGGGTACCGGGAACGAGCAGTACTTC.

The CDR3: CASILREGGGNTIYF. The DNA for the CDR3 is TGTGCCAGCATCCTGCGGGAAGGAGGCGGAAACACCATATATTTT. The rearrangement joins TRBV28 to TRBJ1-3; the D is unclear. The CDR3 has 15 residues. Trimming took off 7 bases at V and 4 bases at J, with 17 bases between the two ends. Germline CDR1 reads MDHEN; CDR2 reads SYDVKM.

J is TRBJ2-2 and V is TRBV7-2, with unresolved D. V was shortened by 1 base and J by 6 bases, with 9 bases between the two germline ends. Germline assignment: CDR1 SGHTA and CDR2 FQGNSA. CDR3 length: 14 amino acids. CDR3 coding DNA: TGTGCCAGCAGCTTAGTTTTTAAGGCCGGGGAGCTGTTTTTT. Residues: CASSLVFKAGELFF.

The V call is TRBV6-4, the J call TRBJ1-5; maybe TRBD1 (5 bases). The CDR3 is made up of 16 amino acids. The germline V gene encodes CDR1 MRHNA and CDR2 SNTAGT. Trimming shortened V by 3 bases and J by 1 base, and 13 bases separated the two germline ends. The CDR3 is CASSEKPGGSNQPQHF. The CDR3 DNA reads TGTGCCAGCAGTGAGAAGCCGGGGGGGAGCAATCAGCCCCAGCATTTT.

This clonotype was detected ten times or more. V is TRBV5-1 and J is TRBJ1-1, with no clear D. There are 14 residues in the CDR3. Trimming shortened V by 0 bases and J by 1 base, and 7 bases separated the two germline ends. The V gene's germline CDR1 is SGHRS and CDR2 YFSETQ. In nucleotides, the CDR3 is TGCGCCAGCAGCTTGGCTACAGCGAACACTGAAGCTTTCTTT. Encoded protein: CASSLATANTEAFF.

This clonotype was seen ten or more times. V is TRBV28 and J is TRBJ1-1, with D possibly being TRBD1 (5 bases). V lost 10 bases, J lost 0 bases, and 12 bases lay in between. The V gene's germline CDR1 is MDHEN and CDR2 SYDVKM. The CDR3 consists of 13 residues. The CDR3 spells CATGRGMNTEAFF. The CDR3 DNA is TGTGCCACAGGACGGGGGATGAACACTGAAGCTTTCTTT.

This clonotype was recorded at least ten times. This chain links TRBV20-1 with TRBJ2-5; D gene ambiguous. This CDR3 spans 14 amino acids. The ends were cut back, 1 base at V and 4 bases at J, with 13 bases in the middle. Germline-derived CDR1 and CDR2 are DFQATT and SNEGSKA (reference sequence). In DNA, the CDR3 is TGCAGTGCTAGAGGGTGGCTCTCGGGAGAGACCCAGTACTTC. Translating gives CSARGWLSGETQYF.

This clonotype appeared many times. CDR3 loop: CASSIPGRESEQYF. CDR3 in DNA: TGTGCCAGCTCAATCCCGGGCCGTGAATCCGAGCAGTACTTC. The rearrangement uses TRBV28 and TRBJ2-7; the D is unclear. The CDR3 totals 14 residues. Germline V gives CDR1 MDHEN, CDR2 SYDVKM. V lost 8 bases, J lost 6 bases, and 20 bases lay in between.

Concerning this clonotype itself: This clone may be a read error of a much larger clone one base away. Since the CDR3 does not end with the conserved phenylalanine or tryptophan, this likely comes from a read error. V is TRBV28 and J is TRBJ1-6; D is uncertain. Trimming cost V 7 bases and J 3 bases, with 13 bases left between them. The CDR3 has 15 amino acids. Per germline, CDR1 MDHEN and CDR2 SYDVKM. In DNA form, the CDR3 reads TGTGCCAGCACCCCGACCAGCAGCTATAATTCACCCCTCCACCTT. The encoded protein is CASTPTSSYNSPLHL.

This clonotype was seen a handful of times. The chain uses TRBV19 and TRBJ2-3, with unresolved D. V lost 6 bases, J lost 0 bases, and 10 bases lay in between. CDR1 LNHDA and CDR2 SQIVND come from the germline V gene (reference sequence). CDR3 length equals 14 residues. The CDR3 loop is CASSPVTSTDTQYF. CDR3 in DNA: TGTGCCAGTAGCCCAGTTACGAGCACAGATACGCAGTATTTT.

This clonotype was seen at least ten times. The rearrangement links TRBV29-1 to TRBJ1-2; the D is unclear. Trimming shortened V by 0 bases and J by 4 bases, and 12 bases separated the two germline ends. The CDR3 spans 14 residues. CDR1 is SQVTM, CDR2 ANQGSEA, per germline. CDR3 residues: CSVEDRLTSYGYTF. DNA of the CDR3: TGCAGCGTTGAAGATCGACTGACAAGCTATGGCTACACCTTC.

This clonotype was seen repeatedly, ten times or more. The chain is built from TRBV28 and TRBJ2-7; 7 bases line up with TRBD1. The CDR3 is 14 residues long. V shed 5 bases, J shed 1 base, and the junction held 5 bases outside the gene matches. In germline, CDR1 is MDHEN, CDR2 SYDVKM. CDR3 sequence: CASSLWGQSYEQYF. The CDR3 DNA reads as TGTGCCAGCAGTCTCTGGGGACAGTCCTACGAGCAGTACTTC. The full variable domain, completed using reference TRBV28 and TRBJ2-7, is DVKVTQSSRYLVKRTGEKVFLECVQDMDHENMFWYRQDPGLGLRLIYFSYDVKMKEKGDIPEGYSVSREKKERFSLILESASTNQTSMYLCASSLWGQSYEQYFGPGTRLTVT.

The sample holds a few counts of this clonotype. CDR3 loop: CASSAPGNTIYF. The CDR3 DNA reads as TGTGCCAGCAGTGCGCCCGGAAACACCATATATTTT. The chain uses TRBV25-1 and TRBJ1-3; no reliable D call. V lost 4 bases and J lost 4, with 5 bases in between. Germline V gives CDR1 MGHDK, CDR2 SYGVNS. This CDR3 contains 12 residues.

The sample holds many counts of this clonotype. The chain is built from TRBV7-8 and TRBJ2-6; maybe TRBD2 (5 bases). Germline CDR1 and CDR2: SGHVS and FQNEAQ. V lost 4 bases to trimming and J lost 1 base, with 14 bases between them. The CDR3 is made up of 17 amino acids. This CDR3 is CASSSRTGQSGANVLTF. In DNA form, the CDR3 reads TGTGCCAGCAGCTCTCGGACTGGGCAGTCTGGGGCCAACGTCCTGACTTTC. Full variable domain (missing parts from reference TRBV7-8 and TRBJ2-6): GAGVSQSPRYKVAKRGQDVALRCDPISGHVSLFWYQQALGQGPEFLTYFQNEAQLDKSGLPSDRFFAERPEGSVSTLKIQRTQQEDSAVYLCASSSRTGQSGANVLTFGAGSRLTVL.

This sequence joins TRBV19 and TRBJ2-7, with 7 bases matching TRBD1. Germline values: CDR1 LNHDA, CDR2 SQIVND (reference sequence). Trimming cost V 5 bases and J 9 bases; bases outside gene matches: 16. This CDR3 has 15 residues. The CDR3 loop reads CASSSTSQGRYSQYF. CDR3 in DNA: TGTGCCAGTAGTTCCACATCACAGGGGCGATATTCGCAGTACTTC.

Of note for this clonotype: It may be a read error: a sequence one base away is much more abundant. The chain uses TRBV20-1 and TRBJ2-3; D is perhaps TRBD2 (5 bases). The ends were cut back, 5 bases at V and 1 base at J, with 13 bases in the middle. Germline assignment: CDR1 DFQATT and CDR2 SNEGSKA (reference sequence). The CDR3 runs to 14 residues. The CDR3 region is CSAPISAGTDTQYF. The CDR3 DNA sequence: TGCAGTGCTCCAATTAGCGCAGGCACAGATACGCAGTATTTT.

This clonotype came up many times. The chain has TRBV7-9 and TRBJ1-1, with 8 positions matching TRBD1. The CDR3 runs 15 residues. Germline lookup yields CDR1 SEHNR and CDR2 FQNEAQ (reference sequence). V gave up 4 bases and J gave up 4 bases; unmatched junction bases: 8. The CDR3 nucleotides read TGTGCCAGCAGCTCGTCAGGGGGCGCGAGCACTGAAGCTTTCTTT. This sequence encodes CASSSSGGASTEAFF.

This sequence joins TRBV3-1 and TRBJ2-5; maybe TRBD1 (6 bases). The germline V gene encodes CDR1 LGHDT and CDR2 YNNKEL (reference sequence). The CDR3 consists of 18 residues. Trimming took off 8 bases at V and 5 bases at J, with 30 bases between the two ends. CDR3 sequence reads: CASGELDSNDLKKETQYF. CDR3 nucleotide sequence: TGTGCCAGCGGGGAACTGGACAGTAACGACCTTAAAAAGGAGACCCAGTACTTC.